Each of the 23 T cell receptor beta chains below was sequenced from the same sample in a study of blood T cell repertoires in COVID-19 (dated by TCRdb to between 2020 and 2021). Libraries came from the immunoSEQ multiplex PCR assay. The table comes from immuneACCESS by way of TCRdb, which keeps in-frame sequences with V and J called. Part of the clones is missing from these tables; in studies checked, under half for an unresolved V gene and the rest for unknown reasons. The sample contains 150,000 to 200,000 clones, around 82% of them found a single time. The ten largest make up about 2.1% of the sample. The sample taken for sequencing was peripheral blood. These receptors were collected from an elderly woman with acute or convalescent COVID-19.

The chain has TRBV12-5 and TRBJ2-1; 8 nucleotides agree with TRBD1. The CDR3 covers 15 residues. V lost 4 bases and J lost 5; bases outside the gene matches: 7. Germline V gives CDR1 LGHNT, CDR2 FRNRAP. As DNA, the CDR3 is TGTGCTAGTGGTTCCTCCGGGACAGGCCACAATGAGCAGTTCTTC. It specifies CASGSSGTGHNEQFF. Based on the CDR3 plus reference TRBV12-5 and TRBJ2-1, the full variable domain is DARVTQTPRHKVTEMGQEVTMRCQPILGHNTVFWYRQTMMQGLELLAYFRNRAPLDDSGMPKDRFSAEMPDATLATLKIQPSEPRDSAVYFCASGSSGTGHNEQFFGPGTRLTVL.

J is TRBJ1-1 and V is TRBV5-1; weak D call: TRBD1 (6 bases). V lost 0 bases to trimming and J lost 1 base, with 10 bases between them. There are 15 residues in the CDR3. CDR1 is SGHRS and CDR2 is YFSETQ in the germline V gene. The CDR3 DNA reads as TGCGCCAGCAGCTTGGCTGGACAGTCGAACACTGAAGCTTTCTTT. This codes for CASSLAGQSNTEAFF.

The V gene is TRBV5-4, the J gene TRBJ2-4; TRBD2 aligns across 8 bases. This CDR3 is 15 amino acids long. Per germline, CDR1 SGHNT and CDR2 YYREEE (reference sequence). J lost 9 bases, V lost 0 bases, and 8 bases had no gene match. The CDR3 loop reads CASSLEGTRAGIQYF. CDR3 DNA sequence: TGTGCCAGCAGCTTGGAGGGGACTAGGGCGGGCATTCAGTACTTC.

The rearrangement uses TRBV4-1 and TRBJ2-1; 10 positions match TRBD2. Germline V gene sequence: CDR1 MGHRA, CDR2 YSYEKL. V lost 5 bases, J lost 4 bases, and 8 bases stayed unmatched. This CDR3 has 16 amino acids. The CDR3 DNA reads TGCGCCAGCAGCGCGACACTAGCGGGGTTTTACAATGAGCAGTTCTTC. Its translation: CASSATLAGFYNEQFF.

This clone was observed once. The chain couples TRBV11-2 to TRBJ2-1, with 13 bases matching TRBD2. Per the germline V gene, CDR1 is SGHAT and CDR2 is FQNNGV. The CDR3 spans 15 residues. The ends lost 0 bases at V and 8 bases at J; junction bases unmatched: 1. The CDR3 sequence: CASSLDGLAGDEQFF. The CDR3 region has the DNA TGTGCCAGCAGCTTAGATGGACTAGCGGGGGATGAGCAGTTCTTC.

This chain connects TRBV11-2 to TRBJ1-4, with TRBD1 matching 10 bases. In germline, CDR1 is SGHAT, CDR2 FQNNGV. The CDR3 is made up of 14 amino acids. V lost 5 bases and J lost 5; bases outside the gene matches: 2. This CDR3 reads CASSQTGGNEKLFF. In nucleotides, the CDR3 is TGTGCCAGCAGCCAGACAGGGGGCAATGAAAAACTGTTTTTT. Complete variable domain (other parts from reference TRBV11-2 and TRBJ1-4): EAGVAQSPRYKIIEKRQSVAFWCNPISGHATLYWYQQILGQGPKLLIQFQNNGVVDDSQLPKDRFSAERLKGVDSTLKIQPAKLEDSAVYLCASSQTGGNEKLFFGSGTQLSVL.

The chain joins TRBV6-5 to TRBJ1-1; 7 bases match TRBD1. Losses at the gene ends were 0 bases for V and 5 bases for J; bases not matched to a gene: 0. Germline CDR1 is MNHEY and CDR2 is SVGAGI. The CDR3 extends over 13 amino acids. CDR3 sequence reads: CASSYSDRTEAFF. For the CDR3, the DNA is TGTGCCAGCAGTTACTCGGACAGGACTGAAGCTTTCTTT.

This clone was detected a few times. The chain is built from TRBV20-1 and TRBJ2-1; D uncertain. Germline-derived CDR1 and CDR2 are DFQATT and SNEGSKA (reference sequence). The CDR3 loop spans 11 amino acids. Trimming removed 8 bases at V and 12 bases at J, with 17 bases between. CDR3 amino acids: CSSSWAVGQFF. The CDR3 DNA is TGCAGTTCCAGCTGGGCCGTCGGGCAGTTCTTC.

This chain joins TRBV6-2 or TRBV6-3 and TRBJ2-1, with D perhaps TRBD1 (5 bases). The V end lost 1 base, the J end lost 2 bases, and 9 bases lay between the germline ends. Germline CDR1 MNHEY, CDR2 SVGEGT. This CDR3 is built from 15 residues. The CDR3 bases are TGTGCCAGCAGTTACTTGAAGGGGACCTACAATGAGCAGTTCTTC. Protein sequence: CASSYLKGTYNEQFF.

The rearrangement links TRBV12-3 or TRBV12-4 to TRBJ2-3; D is unclear. The V end was cut by 6 bases, the J end by 7 bases, with 8 bases between. The CDR3 spans 11 residues. The CDR3 here is CASRSEYTQYF. CDR3 nucleotide sequence: TGTGCCAGCAGGTCCGAGTATACGCAGTATTTT.

The chain links TRBV6-5 to TRBJ2-2; 8 bases agree with TRBD1. Germline V gene sequence: CDR1 MNHEY, CDR2 SVGAGI. V lost 6 bases to trimming and J lost 6 bases; unmatched junction nucleotides: 9. The CDR3 runs 15 residues. The CDR3 DNA is TGTGCCAGCAGGTCAGGGGGCGTCCAGCCCGGGGAGCTGTTTTTT. Translation gives CASRSGGVQPGELFF.

The V gene is TRBV25-1, the J gene TRBJ1-4, with 7 nucleotides matching TRBD1. J lost 7 bases, V lost 3 bases, and 5 bases had no gene match. Germline V gene lookup returns CDR1 MGHDK and CDR2 SYGVNS. The CDR3 runs to 14 residues. The CDR3 spells CASSDYGDSEKLFF. In DNA form, the CDR3 reads TGTGCCAGCAGTGATTATGGGGACAGTGAAAAACTGTTTTTT.

The genes are TRBV7-2 and TRBJ1-2; 8 nucleotides agree with TRBD1. CDR1 and CDR2 (germline): SGHTA, FQGNSA. CDR3 length: 14 residues. V shed 6 bases and J 7 bases; nucleotides not matched to a gene: 10. The CDR3 DNA reads as TGTGCCAGCAGATACGACAGGGGATTGGGTGGCTACACCTTC. It encodes CASRYDRGLGGYTF.

The chain uses TRBV3-1 (or the pseudogene TRBV3-2) and TRBJ2-5, with TRBD2 identical over 9 bases. The CDR3 has 19 residues. Trimming removed 2 bases from V and 0 bases from J; junction bases left unmatched: 13. The V gene's germline CDR1 is LGHDT and CDR2 YNNKEL (reference sequence). CDR3 bases: TGTGCCAGCAGCCAACTTTGGAGCGGGGGGCCCCAACACCAAGAGACCCAGTACTTC. Translation gives CASSQLWSGGPQHQETQYF.

The rearrangement joins TRBV6-2 or TRBV6-3 to TRBJ1-1, with unresolved D. CDR3 size: 14 residues. Looked up from germline, CDR1 is MNHEY and CDR2 is SVGEGT. Trimming took 2 bases from V and 1 from J, leaving 8 bases between them. Written as DNA, the CDR3 is TGTGCCAGCAGTTACGGGCGGGGGAACACTGAAGCTTTCTTT. Residues: CASSYGRGNTEAFF.

The V gene is TRBV18, the J gene TRBJ1-1; weak D call: TRBD1 (6 bases). Germline V CDR1 and CDR2: KGHSH, LQKENI. This CDR3 region has 16 residues. Between the trimmed V and J ends, which lost 0 bases and 1 base, there was a span of 12 bases. The CDR3 coding sequence is TGTGCCAGCTCACCACCGTCAGGCAGGGGGAACACTGAAGCTTTCTTT. The encoded protein is CASSPPSGRGNTEAFF. Together with reference TRBV18 and TRBJ1-1, the CDR3 gives the full variable domain: NAGVMQNPRHLVRRRGQEARLRCSPMKGHSHVYWYRQLPEEGLKFMVYLQKENIIDESGMPKERFSAEFPKEGPSILRIQQVVRGDSAAYFCASSPPSGRGNTEAFFGQGTRLTVV.

The rearrangement uses TRBV10-3 and TRBJ2-1; D may be TRBD2 (6 bases). Germline lookup yields CDR1 ENHRY and CDR2 SYGVKD. Trimming removed 6 bases at V and 12 bases at J, with 18 bases between. This CDR3 spans 13 amino acids. DNA for the CDR3: TGTGCCATCAGGGGTGGACTACGCGACTCGCAGTTCTTC. It codes for CAIRGGLRDSQFF.

The chain recombines TRBV30 with TRBJ2-2, with unresolved D. The V gene's germline CDR1 is GTSNPN and CDR2 SVGIG (reference sequence). V dropped 0 bases and J dropped 7 bases, with 12 bases sitting between them. The CDR3 is made up of 14 amino acids. Written as DNA, the CDR3 is TGTGCCTGGAGTGTTAGTTCTAGTGTCGGGGAGCTGTTTTTT. Amino acids: CAWSVSSSVGELFF.

The chain carries TRBV7-3 and TRBJ2-6; possibly TRBD1 for D (5 bases). Germline V gene sequence: CDR1 SGHTA, CDR2 FQGTGA. Trimming took 2 bases from V and 1 from J, leaving 9 bases between them. CDR3 length: 16 amino acids. CDR3 DNA: TGTGCCAGCAGCTTAGGGGCAGCTTCTGGGGCCAACGTCCTGACTTTC. This codes for CASSLGAASGANVLTF.

The chain links TRBV10-1 to TRBJ2-2, with D tentatively TRBD2 (6 bases). Germline V gene sequence: CDR1 WNHNN, CDR2 SYGVQD (reference sequence). The CDR3 consists of 16 residues. V was cut by 3 bases and J by 0 bases, with 11 bases left in between. The CDR3 reads CASSDPGLPNTGELFF. The CDR3 nucleotides are TGCGCCAGCAGTGATCCGGGACTCCCGAACACCGGGGAGCTGTTTTTT.

The chain uses TRBV3-1 (or the pseudogene TRBV3-2) and TRBJ1-1; D perhaps matches TRBD1 (6 bases). The V end lost 5 bases, the J end lost 2 bases, and 12 bases lay between the germline ends. Germline V gene lookup returns CDR1 LGHDT and CDR2 YNNKEL (reference sequence). The CDR3 contains 14 residues. The CDR3, as DNA: TGTGCCAGCAGCTACGGACAGCACAACACTGAAGCTTTCTTT. This encodes CASSYGQHNTEAFF.

V is TRBV7-2 and J is TRBJ2-1; 7 bases agree with TRBD2. The CDR3 loop spans 12 amino acids. Germline trimming cut 2 bases from V and 15 bases from J; bases unmatched to any gene: 7. Germline V lookup: CDR1 SGHTA, CDR2 FQGNSA. Written as DNA, the CDR3 is TGTGCCAGCAGCTTACCGAACGGGAGGTGGTTCTTC. Translated, it gives CASSLPNGRWFF.

V is TRBV6-2 or TRBV6-3 and J is TRBJ2-7; 7 bases are shared with TRBD1. Germline V CDR1 and CDR2: MNHEY, SVGEGT. This CDR3 is 15 amino acids long. The junction had 4 bases not matched to a gene; V was cut back by 2 bases and J by 0 bases. The CDR3 spells CASSYGGQLSYEQYF. The CDR3 nucleotides read TGTGCCAGCAGTTACGGGGGACAGCTCTCCTACGAGCAGTACTTC.